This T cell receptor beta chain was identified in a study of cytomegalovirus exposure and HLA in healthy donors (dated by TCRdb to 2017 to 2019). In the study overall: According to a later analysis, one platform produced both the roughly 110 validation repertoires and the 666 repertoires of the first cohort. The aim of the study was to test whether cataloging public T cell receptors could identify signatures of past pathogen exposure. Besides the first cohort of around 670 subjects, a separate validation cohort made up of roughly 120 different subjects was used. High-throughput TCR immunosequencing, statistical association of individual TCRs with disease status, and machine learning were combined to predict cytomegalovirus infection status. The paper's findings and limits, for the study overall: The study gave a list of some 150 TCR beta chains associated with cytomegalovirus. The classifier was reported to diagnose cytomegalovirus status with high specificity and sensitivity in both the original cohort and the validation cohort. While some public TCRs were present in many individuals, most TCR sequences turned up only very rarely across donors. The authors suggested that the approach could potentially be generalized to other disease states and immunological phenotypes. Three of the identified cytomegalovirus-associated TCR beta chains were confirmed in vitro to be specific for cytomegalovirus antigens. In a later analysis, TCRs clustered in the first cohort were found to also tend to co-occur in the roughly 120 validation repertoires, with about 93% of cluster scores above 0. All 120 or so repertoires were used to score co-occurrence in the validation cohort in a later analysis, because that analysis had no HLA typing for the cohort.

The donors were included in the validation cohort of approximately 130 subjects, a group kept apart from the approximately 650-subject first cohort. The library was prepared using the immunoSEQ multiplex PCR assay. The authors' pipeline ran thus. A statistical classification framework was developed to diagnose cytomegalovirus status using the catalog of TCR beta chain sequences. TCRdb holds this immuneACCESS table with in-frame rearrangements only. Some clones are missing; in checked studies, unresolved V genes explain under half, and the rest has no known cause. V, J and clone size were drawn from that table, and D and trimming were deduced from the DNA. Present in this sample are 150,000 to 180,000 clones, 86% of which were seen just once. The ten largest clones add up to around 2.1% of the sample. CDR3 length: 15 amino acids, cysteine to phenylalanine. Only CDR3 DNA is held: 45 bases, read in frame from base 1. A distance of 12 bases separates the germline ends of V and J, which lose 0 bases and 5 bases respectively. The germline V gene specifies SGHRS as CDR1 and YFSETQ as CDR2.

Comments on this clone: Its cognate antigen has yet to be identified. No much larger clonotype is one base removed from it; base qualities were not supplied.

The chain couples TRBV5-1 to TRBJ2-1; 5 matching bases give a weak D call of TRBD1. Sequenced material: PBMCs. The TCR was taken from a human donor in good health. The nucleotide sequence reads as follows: TGCGCCAGCAGCTTGGTGGTATTAGGGGACAATGAGCAGTTCTTC. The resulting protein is CASSLVVLGDNEQFF.